A selection of T cell receptor beta chains follows, all from one sample in a study of tumor and adjacent non-tumor tissue in lung cancer. MiXCR was run by TCRdb on the multiplex PCR reads, yielding one entry per CDR3 protein. In the table there are around 66,000 distinct CDR3 sequences, roughly 72% of which are singletons. Sequences were obtained from lung tumor tissue. These receptors were taken from a man aged 55 to 70 with non-small cell lung cancer. The CDR3 runs from the conserved cysteine through the conserved F or W. The order of the fields is D gene, V gene, clone size, J gene, CDR3 protein, CDR3 DNA. A D gene is named only where the DNA matches it firmly. The size field is filled for only some rows; it gives once, few, many or a size class.

d_gene: .
v_gene: TRBV5-4
abundance: .
j_gene: TRBJ2-5
CDR3aa: CASSLRTTQETQYF
CDR3nt: TGTGCAAGCAGCCTGAGGACGACACAAGAGACCCAGTACTTC

d_gene: .
v_gene: TRBV20-1
abundance: .
j_gene: TRBJ1-5
CDR3aa: CSASVAGYQPQHF
CDR3nt: TGCAGTGCTAGTGTGGCAGGATATCAGCCCCAGCATTTT

d_gene: TRBD2
v_gene: TRBV20-1
abundance: .
j_gene: TRBJ2-6
CDR3aa: CSARVQRDRSGAKVLTF
CDR3nt: TGCAGTGCTAGAGTTCAGCGGGATCGCTCTGGGGCAAAAGTCCTGACTTTC

d_gene: .
v_gene: TRBV20-1
abundance: .
j_gene: TRBJ1-5
CDR3aa: CRASKGDQPQHF
CDR3nt: TGCAGAGCTAGCAAAGGGGACCAGCCCCAGCATTTT

d_gene: .
v_gene: TRBV12-3/TRBV12-4
abundance: .
j_gene: TRBJ2-1
CDR3aa: CASSISGISYNGQLF
CDR3nt: TGTGCCAGCAGTATCTCGGGGATCTCCTACAATGGGCAGTTGTTC

d_gene: .
v_gene: TRBV5-4
abundance: .
j_gene: TRBJ2-2
CDR3aa: CASSFSLRPYTGELFF
CDR3nt: TGTGCCAGCAGCTTTAGTCTTAGGCCGTACACCGGGGAGCTGTTTTTT

d_gene: .
v_gene: TRBV24-1
abundance: few
j_gene: TRBJ2-7
CDR3aa: CATSDPGGYEQYF
CDR3nt: TGTGCCACCAGTGATCCCGGTGGCTACGAGCAGTACTTC

d_gene: .
v_gene: TRBV12-3/TRBV12-4
abundance: .
j_gene: TRBJ1-2
CDR3aa: CASDTGTSTNYGYTF
CDR3nt: TGTGCCTCCGATACGGGGACCTCTACTAACTATGGCTACACCTTC

d_gene: TRBD2
v_gene: TRBV6-5
abundance: many
j_gene: TRBJ2-2
CDR3aa: CASSYGRGGPSTAGELFF
CDR3nt: TGTGCCAGCAGTTACGGTCGCGGGGGGCCATCCACGGCCGGGGAGCTGTTTTTT

d_gene: TRBD1
v_gene: TRBV12-3/TRBV12-4
abundance: .
j_gene: TRBJ1-5
CDR3aa: CASSFRGNNQPLHF
CDR3nt: TGTGCCAGCAGTTTCAGGGGGAACAATCAGCCCCTGCATTTT

d_gene: TRBD2
v_gene: TRBV30
abundance: .
j_gene: TRBJ2-2
CDR3aa: CAWSLRLATNTGELFF
CDR3nt: TGTGCCTGGAGTTTAAGACTAGCCACGAACACCGGGGAGCTATTTTTT

d_gene: .
v_gene: TRBV13
abundance: many
j_gene: TRBJ1-1
CDR3aa: CASSLEGNTEAFF
CDR3nt: TGTGCCAGCAGCTTAGAGGGAAATACTGAAGCTTTCTTT

d_gene: .
v_gene: TRBV20-1
abundance: .
j_gene: TRBJ2-4
CDR3aa: CNAGGVTSFQRGAKNIQYF
CDR3nt: TGCAATGCTGGCGGAGTGACTAGCTTCCAAAGGGGGGCCAAAAACATTCAGTACTTC

d_gene: .
v_gene: TRBV6-5
abundance: .
j_gene: TRBJ1-2
CDR3aa: CASSYTLAALRGYIF
CDR3nt: TGTGCCAGCAGTTACACCTTGGCCGCGCTGCGAGGCTACATCTTC

d_gene: .
v_gene: TRBV20-1
abundance: .
j_gene: TRBJ2-1
CDR3aa: CSARVRAGVSNEQFF
CDR3nt: TGCAGTGCTAGAGTTAGAGCAGGAGTGAGCAATGAGCAGTTTTTC

d_gene: TRBD1
v_gene: TRBV5-4
abundance: .
j_gene: TRBJ2-3
CDR3aa: CASTTLEGASTDMQYF
CDR3nt: TGTGCCAGTACGACCCTAGAGGGGGCATCCACAGATATGCAGTATTTT

d_gene: TRBD2
v_gene: TRBV20-1
abundance: .
j_gene: TRBJ2-3
CDR3aa: CSTGTSGGFTDTQYF
CDR3nt: TGCAGTACGGGGACTAGCGGGGGATTCACAGATACGCAGTATTTT

d_gene: .
v_gene: TRBV10-3
abundance: .
j_gene: TRBJ2-7
CDR3aa: CIISEGGGDYEQYF
CDR3nt: TGTATCATCAGTGAAGGAGGAGGGGACTACGAGCAGTACTTC

d_gene: .
v_gene: TRBV6-5
abundance: .
j_gene: TRBJ1-1
CDR3aa: CAGSYSRSGGTEAFF
CDR3nt: TGTGCCGGCAGTTACTCCCGCAGCGGTGGGACTGAAGCTTTCTTT

d_gene: .
v_gene: TRBV29-1
abundance: .
j_gene: TRBJ2-2
CDR3aa: CSVEERANTGELFF
CDR3nt: TGCAGTGTTGAGGAGAGGGCGAACACCGGGGAGCTGTTTTTT

d_gene: .
v_gene: TRBV10-3
abundance: .
j_gene: TRBJ1-5
CDR3aa: CAISSDRVGPQNF
CDR3nt: TGTGCCATCAGCAGCGACAGAGTAGGACCCCAGAATTTT

d_gene: .
v_gene: TRBV29-1
abundance: few
j_gene: TRBJ2-1
CDR3aa: CSVDGGQEYNEQLF
CDR3nt: TGCAGCGTTGATGGCGGGCAGGAGTACAATGAGCAGTTATTC

d_gene: .
v_gene: TRBV20-1
abundance: .
j_gene: TRBJ2-3
CDR3aa: CNDSILVGLTDTQYF
CDR3nt: TGCAATGATAGTATTCTAGTAGGGTTGACAGATACGCAGTATTTT

d_gene: TRBD1
v_gene: TRBV10-1
abundance: many
j_gene: TRBJ2-7
CDR3aa: CASRRTTTGVYEQYF
CDR3nt: TGCGCCAGCAGGCGTACTACGACAGGGGTCTACGAGCAGTACTTC

d_gene: .
v_gene: TRBV2
abundance: many
j_gene: TRBJ1-5
CDR3aa: CASSSGGNQPQHF
CDR3nt: TGTGCCAGCAGTTCCGGGGGCAATCAGCCCCAGCATTTT

d_gene: TRBD2
v_gene: TRBV6-1
abundance: .
j_gene: TRBJ2-2
CDR3aa: CASSGGLDTRELFF
CDR3nt: TGTGCCAGCAGTGGAGGACTAGACACCAGGGAGCTGTTTTTT

d_gene: .
v_gene: TRBV12-3/TRBV12-4
abundance: once
j_gene: TRBJ2-6
CDR3aa: CTSTSWGTGANVLTF
CDR3nt: TGTACCAGTACCTCCTGGGGGACTGGGGCCAACGTCCTGACTTTC

d_gene: .
v_gene: TRBV7-9
abundance: .
j_gene: TRBJ1-1
CDR3aa: CASTSPQFNTEAFF
CDR3nt: TGTGCCAGCACCTCGCCTCAGTTTAACACTGAAGCTTTCTTT

d_gene: .
v_gene: TRBV6-5
abundance: .
j_gene: TRBJ1-1
CDR3aa: CHSSYSQLMTTEALF
CDR3nt: TGTCACAGCAGTTACTCGCAACTCATGACAACTGAAGCTTTATTT

d_gene: TRBD2
v_gene: TRBV6-1
abundance: .
j_gene: TRBJ2-1
CDR3aa: CASSEEGLAGDNEQFF
CDR3nt: TGTGCCAGCAGTGAAGAGGGACTAGCGGGAGATAATGAGCAGTTCTTC

d_gene: .
v_gene: TRBV6-4
abundance: once
j_gene: TRBJ2-5
CDR3aa: CASSRTAEEVQYF
CDR3nt: TGTGCCAGCAGTAGGACAGCCGAAGAGGTCCAGTACTTC

d_gene: .
v_gene: TRBV5-6
abundance: .
j_gene: TRBJ1-2
CDR3aa: CANSIGQGGYGYTF
CDR3nt: TGTGCCAACAGCATAGGGCAGGGAGGCTATGGCTATACCTTC

d_gene: .
v_gene: TRBV11-3
abundance: .
j_gene: TRBJ1-1
CDR3aa: CASNLGRRGTSNTEAFF
CDR3nt: TGTGCTAGCAACCTAGGGCGCCGCGGGACATCGAACACTGAAGCTTTCTTT

d_gene: .
v_gene: TRBV20-1
abundance: .
j_gene: TRBJ1-3
CDR3aa: CSVHRDTGNTIYF
CDR3nt: TGCAGTGTTCATAGGGACACTGGAAACACCATATATTTT

d_gene: .
v_gene: TRBV20-1
abundance: .
j_gene: TRBJ2-1
CDR3aa: CSARVVEGVGNEQFF
CDR3nt: TGCAGTGCTAGAGTAGTAGAGGGAGTTGGCAATGAGCAGTTCTTC

d_gene: .
v_gene: TRBV11-2
abundance: .
j_gene: TRBJ2-5
CDR3aa: CASCLVSRTGWRQETQYF
CDR3nt: TGTGCCAGCTGCTTAGTCTCCCGAACAGGGTGGCGGCAAGAGACCCAGTACTTC

d_gene: .
v_gene: TRBV6-5
abundance: .
j_gene: TRBJ2-6
CDR3aa: CASALGVGSGVNILTF
CDR3nt: TGTGCCAGCGCCCTGGGGGTTGGCTCTGGGGTCAACATCCTGACTTTC

d_gene: .
v_gene: TRBV5-6
abundance: .
j_gene: TRBJ2-5
CDR3aa: CASSLGGTYRVRAQYF
CDR3nt: TGTGCCAGCAGTTTGGGGGGCACATACAGGGTGCGGGCCCAGTACTTC

d_gene: .
v_gene: TRBV20-1
abundance: .
j_gene: TRBJ2-3
CDR3aa: CSARDWGRDTDTQYF
CDR3nt: TGCAGTGCTAGAGATTGGGGCAGAGACACAGATACGCAGTATTTT

d_gene: .
v_gene: TRBV29-1
abundance: once
j_gene: TRBJ2-5
CDR3aa: CSAPFYTRETQYF
CDR3nt: TGCAGCGCTCCTTTCTACACACGAGAGACCCAGTACTTT

d_gene: .
v_gene: TRBV6-5
abundance: .
j_gene: TRBJ2-7
CDR3aa: CASSYSITTYEQYF
CDR3nt: TGTGCCAGCAGTTACTCCATCACGACCTACGAGCAGTATTTC